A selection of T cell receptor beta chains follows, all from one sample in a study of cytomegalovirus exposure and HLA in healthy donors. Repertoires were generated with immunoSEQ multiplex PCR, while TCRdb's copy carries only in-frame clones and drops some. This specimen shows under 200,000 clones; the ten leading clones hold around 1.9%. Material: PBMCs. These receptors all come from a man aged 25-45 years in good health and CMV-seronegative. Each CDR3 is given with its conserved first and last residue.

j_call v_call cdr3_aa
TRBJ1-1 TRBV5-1 CASSLGQGSEAFF
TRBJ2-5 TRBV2 CASTLGVETQYF
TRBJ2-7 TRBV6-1 CASEPRGGSGEQYF
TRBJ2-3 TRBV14 CASSQVAGASDTQYF
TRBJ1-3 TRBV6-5 CASRSTGEGNTIYF
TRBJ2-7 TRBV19 CASSLSGPGLASYEQYF
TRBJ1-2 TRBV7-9 CASSSRGGYTF
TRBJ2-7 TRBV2 CASSDDGRGYEQYF
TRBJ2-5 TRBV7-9 CASSQSPGQGPLEQYF
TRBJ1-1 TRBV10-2 CASSAQENTEAFF
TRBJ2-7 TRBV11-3 CASSLATGAAYEQYF
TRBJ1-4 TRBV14 CASSDKRLGTNEKLFF
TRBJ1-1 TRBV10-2 CASTLTENTEAFF
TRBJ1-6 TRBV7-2 CASSLPGYPPLHF
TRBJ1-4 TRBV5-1 CASSLAEVRGSNEKLFF
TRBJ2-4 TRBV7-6 CASSLAPGSGIQYF
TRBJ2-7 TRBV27 CASSLRSDEGSKYF